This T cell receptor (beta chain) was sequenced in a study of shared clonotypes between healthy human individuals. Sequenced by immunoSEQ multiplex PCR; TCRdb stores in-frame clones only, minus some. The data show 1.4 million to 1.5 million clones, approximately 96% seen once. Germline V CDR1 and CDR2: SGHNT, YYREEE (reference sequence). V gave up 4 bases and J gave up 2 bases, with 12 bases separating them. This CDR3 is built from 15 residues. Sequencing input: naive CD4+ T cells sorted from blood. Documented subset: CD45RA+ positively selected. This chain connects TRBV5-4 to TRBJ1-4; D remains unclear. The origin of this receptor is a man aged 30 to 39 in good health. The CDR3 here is CASSPSASTNEKLFF. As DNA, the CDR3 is TGTGCCAGCAGCCCCAGCGCCTCGACTAATGAAAAACTGTTTTTT.